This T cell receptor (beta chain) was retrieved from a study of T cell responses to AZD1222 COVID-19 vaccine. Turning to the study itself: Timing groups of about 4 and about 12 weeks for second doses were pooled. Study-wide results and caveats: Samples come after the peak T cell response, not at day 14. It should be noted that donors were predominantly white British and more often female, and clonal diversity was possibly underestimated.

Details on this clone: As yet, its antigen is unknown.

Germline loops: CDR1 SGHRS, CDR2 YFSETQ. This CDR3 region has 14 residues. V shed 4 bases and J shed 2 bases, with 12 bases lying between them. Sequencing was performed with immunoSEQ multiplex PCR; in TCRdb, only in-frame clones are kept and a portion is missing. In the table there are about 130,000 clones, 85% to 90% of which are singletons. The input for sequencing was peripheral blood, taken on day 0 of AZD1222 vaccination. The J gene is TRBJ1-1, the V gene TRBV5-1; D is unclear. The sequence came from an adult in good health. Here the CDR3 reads CASSRAGRNTEAFF. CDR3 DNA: TGCGCCAGCAGCCGGGCGGGTAGAAACACTGAAGCTTTCTTT.